The clone carrying this TCR beta chain was counted between two and nine times. This record belongs to a study of T-cell reconstitution after alpha-beta-depleted transplantation in children. Unique molecular identifiers were used in preparing the TCRbeta library. Using its own MiXCR run on the PCR reads, TCRdb lists one record per CDR3 protein. The sample carries 600,000 to 700,000 distinct CDR3 sequences, approximately 17% recorded once. The CDR3 has 14 residues. With 6 bases clipped from V and 4 bases from J, the junction kept 4 bases outside the gene matches. The V call is TRBV12-3 or TRBV12-4, the J call TRBJ1-1, with 11 bases lining up with TRBD1. The receptor's source is a human donor who donated a stem cell graft to a child with acute myeloid leukemia. This sample comprised PBMCs from the stem cell graft donor, obtained from the stem cell graft. The CDR3 loop reads CASSAGQGATEAFF. The CDR3 nucleotides are TGTGCCAGCAGCGCCGGACAGGGGGCCACTGAAGCTTTCTTT.